This T cell receptor (beta chain) stems from a study of T cell responses to AZD1222 COVID-19 vaccine (TCRdb year 2021). Describing the broader study: AZD1222 recipients with second doses at about 4 weeks or about 12 weeks were pooled, because spike-specific TCR depth and breadth did not differ between schedules. TCR sequencing was performed for some 250 trial participants, of whom 200 to 220 were given two doses of AZD1222 and around 25 were given two doses of MenACWY control vaccine. Trial participants were enrolled by age into 18-55, 56-69 and 70-plus year subgroups, with roughly 150, 30 and 60 TCR-sequenced participants respectively. Results and caveats for the whole study, not just this receptor: Reportedly, almost half of the unique spike-specific TCRs recognized epitopes lying outside the regions that are mutated in the B.1.351 and B.1.1.7 variants. The whole spike protein was spanned by vaccine-associated CD4 TCRs, and dominant responses were seen in regions 160-218 and 743-854. Spike-specific TCR breadth and depth rose significantly after two AZD1222 doses compared with day 0 and with MenACWY recipients. Because no day 14 peak-response samples were available, repertoires were characterized only after the peak T cell response. Most participants were white British and females outnumbered males, and the authors suggested that clonal diversity may have been underestimated. Conclusions about previously exposed vaccinees are limited, since just 5 to 7 AZD1222 recipients were seropositive for SARS-CoV-2 at baseline. The 56-69-year group was small, and its depth increase did not reach significance, likely because of low power.

Worth noting for this clone: Its antigen has not been determined. Base-call qualities are not available, and no considerably larger clone is one nucleotide away.

The CDR3 regions of human TCRbeta chains were analyzed by immunosequencing. The paper's data handling went like this. Repertoire TCRs were matched against a reference library of SARS-CoV-2-specific TCRs generated with the MIRA antigen-specificity platform. Breadth meant the fraction of unique TCRs that were SARS-CoV-2-associated, whereas depth meant the fraction of total T cells that were SARS-CoV-2-associated. Using the MIRA data, each spike-specific TCR was mapped to the spike region that the TCR reacts to and placed in a CD4 or CD8 class. Log10-transformed breadth and depth values were compared by one-way ANOVA with Sidak's multiple comparisons tests. TCRdb took this table from immuneACCESS and kept in-frame rearrangements with V and J called. Such tables lack part of the clones; where checked against another copy, unresolved V genes explain under half of the gap, and the rest is unexplained. V, J and clone size are those of that table, while D and trimming were read from the DNA. This sample is represented by around 130,000 clones; just over 85% of them were singletons. The top ten clonotypes cover around 3% of the sample.

The time point label of this sample denotes: baseline before first vaccination. The vaccinee samples were drawn from two UK trials, COV001 and COV002, one of which was a single-blind randomized controlled phase 2/3 trial testing AZD1222 (ChAdOx1 nCoV-19) in healthy adults. For TCRbeta chain sequencing, PBMC samples were collected from trial participants at day 0 and at day 28 after the second dose. Trimming removed 8 bases from V and 8 bases from J, leaving 12 bases between the germline ends. The germline V gene (reference sequence) provides CDR1 MNHEY and CDR2 SMNVEV. Measured from the cysteine to the phenylalanine, the CDR3 is 11 residues long. Just the 33-base CDR3 DNA is kept, in frame starting at base 1.

Sample: peripheral blood, taken on day 0 of AZD1222 vaccination. This chain joins TRBV27 to TRBJ1-2; the D gene is perhaps TRBD1, on 6 matching bases. This sequence originates from an adult in good health. The bases are TGTGCCAGCGGGGACATATTCGGCTACACCTTC. Its amino acids are CASGDIFGYTF.